This is a list of T cell receptor beta chains from one sample in a study of control samples from healthy donors and cancer patients. TCRdb's copy holds only in-frame clones and misses some; the assay was immunoSEQ multiplex PCR. The profile covers some 120,000 clones, with 75% to 95% appearing a single time and almost 2.5% taken by the ten largest. The sequenced sample consisted of blood. Receptor source: a man aged 18 to 35 in good health. CDR3s include the opening cysteine and the closing phenylalanine or tryptophan. D genes are given only for firm matches. Clone sizes are given selectively: once, few, many, or a class where the clone is expanded.

clone size	V gene	J gene	D gene	CDR3 protein	CDR3 DNA
NA	TRBV25-1	TRBJ1-1	NA	CASRGTIKEAFF	TGTGCCAGCAGGGGGACGATCAAGGAAGCTTTCTTT
many	TRBV7-8	TRBJ1-5	TRBD1	CASSLFAGGLVQPQHF	TGTGCCAGCAGCTTATTTGCAGGGGGCTTGGTTCAGCCCCAGCATTTT
NA	TRBV30	TRBJ1-5	TRBD1	CAWATGDGQPQHF	TGTGCCTGGGCTACAGGGGATGGACAGCCCCAGCATTTT
NA	TRBV7-9	TRBJ2-1	TRBD2	CASSPSGSGNEQFF	TGTGCCAGCAGCCCTAGCGGGAGTGGTAATGAGCAGTTCTTC
NA	TRBV27	TRBJ1-5	NA	CASSFGSSQPQHF	TGTGCCAGCAGTTTTGGATCTTCTCAGCCCCAGCATTTT
once	TRBV10-2	TRBJ2-1	NA	CASSSRRGNEQFF	TGCGCCAGCAGCTCCCGGAGAGGCAATGAGCAGTTCTTC
NA	TRBV4-1	TRBJ2-1	NA	CASSQTSDSRGGQFF	TGCGCCAGCAGCCAAACCTCGGACTCCCGGGGAGGGCAGTTCTTC
NA	TRBV4-3	TRBJ1-2	TRBD1	CASSHGGDRFPYGYTF	TGCGCCAGCAGCCATGGGGGGGACAGGTTCCCGTATGGCTACACCTTC
NA	TRBV5-4	TRBJ2-3	TRBD2	CASSLGLAGDFTDTQYF	TGTGCCAGCAGCTTGGGACTAGCGGGGGATTTCACAGATACGCAGTATTTT
NA	TRBV19	TRBJ2-5	TRBD1	CASSIGTGYETQYF	TGTGCCAGTAGTATTGGGACAGGGTACGAGACCCAGTACTTC
NA	TRBV2	TRBJ1-2	TRBD1	CASSGGDSYGYTF	TGTGCCAGCAGTGGAGGGGACAGCTATGGCTACACCTTC
NA	TRBV4-3	TRBJ2-2	NA	CASSQAGTANTGELFF	TGCGCCAGCAGCCAGGCAGGGACGGCGAACACCGGGGAGCTGTTTTTT
NA	TRBV9	TRBJ2-3	NA	CASSGRLGTDTQYF	TGTGCCAGCAGCGGGAGACTGGGCACAGATACGCAGTATTTT
NA	TRBV12-3/TRBV12-4	TRBJ1-2	TRBD1	CASSLDRGYGYTF	TGTGCCAGCAGTTTAGACAGGGGCTATGGCTACACCTTC
NA	TRBV6-6	TRBJ2-7	NA	CASSYSRGRGYEQYF	TGTGCCAGCAGTTACAGTCGGGGGCGAGGGTACGAGCAGTACTTC
NA	TRBV6-2/TRBV6-3	TRBJ2-1	NA	CASSYRGPYNEQFF	TGTGCCAGCAGTTACCGCGGGCCCTACAATGAGCAGTTCTTC
NA	TRBV29-1	TRBJ2-2	NA	CSANNLALAGELFF	TGCAGCGCTAATAACTTGGCCCTCGCCGGGGAGCTGTTTTTT
NA	TRBV9	TRBJ1-3	TRBD1	CASSGTGTGNTIYF	TGTGCCAGCAGCGGGACAGGGACTGGAAACACCATATATTTT
NA	TRBV15	TRBJ1-5	TRBD1	CATSSSTGRDQPQHF	TGTGCCACCAGCAGTTCGACAGGGAGAGATCAGCCCCAGCATTTT
NA	TRBV11-2	TRBJ1-1	NA	CASSSLGRRKGKNTEAFF	TGTGCCAGCAGCTCCCTAGGCCGTCGGAAGGGAAAGAACACTGAAGCTTTCTTT
NA	TRBV5-5	TRBJ2-5	NA	CASSLIMIGETQYF	TGTGCCAGCAGCTTAATAATGATAGGAGAGACCCAGTACTTC
NA	TRBV9	TRBJ1-1	TRBD1	CASSVGTRDRGTEAFF	TGTGCCAGCAGCGTGGGAACCAGGGACAGGGGTACTGAAGCTTTCTTT
NA	TRBV10-3	TRBJ1-4	TRBD1	CAISEQGEGEKLFF	TGTGCCATCAGTGAGCAGGGGGAGGGTGAAAAACTGTTTTTT
NA	TRBV20-1	TRBJ2-3	TRBD2	CSASITSGPDTQYF	TGCAGTGCTAGTATTACTAGCGGTCCAGATACGCAGTATTTT
NA	TRBV19	TRBJ1-4	NA	CASGRYGEKLFF	TGTGCCAGTGGTCGTTACGGTGAAAAACTGTTTTTT
NA	TRBV2	TRBJ2-1	TRBD2	CASSGTSGRYNEQFF	TGTGCCAGCAGTGGGACTAGCGGGAGGTACAATGAGCAGTTCTTC
once	TRBV6-2/TRBV6-3	TRBJ2-5	TRBD2	CASSYGLAGAEWETQYF	TGTGCCAGCAGTTACGGACTAGCGGGAGCTGAGTGGGAGACCCAGTACTTC
NA	TRBV30	TRBJ1-1	TRBD1	CAWEGGDDTEAFF	TGTGCCTGGGAAGGGGGCGACGACACTGAAGCTTTCTTT
NA	TRBV5-1	TRBJ2-3	NA	CASSLGWSIETDTQYF	TGCGCCAGCAGCTTGGGGTGGAGCATAGAGACAGATACGCAGTATTTT
NA	TRBV30	TRBJ1-5	NA	CAWRRTVNQPQHF	TGTGCCTGGAGGAGGACGGTCAATCAGCCCCAGCATTTT
NA	TRBV27	TRBJ1-4	TRBD1	CASSWDRANEKLFF	TGTGCCAGCAGTTGGGACAGGGCCAATGAAAAACTGTTTTTT
NA	TRBV28	TRBJ1-2	NA	CASSPPPPGDGYGYTF	TGTGCCAGCAGTCCCCCCCCGCCAGGTGACGGCTATGGCTACACCTTC
NA	TRBV7-6	TRBJ2-7	TRBD2	CASSLAETSGYEQYF	TGTGCCAGCAGCCTAGCCGAGACTAGCGGTTACGAGCAGTACTTC
NA	TRBV12-3/TRBV12-4	TRBJ1-2	NA	CASNLGRAYGYTF	TGTGCCAGCAACTTGGGCAGGGCCTATGGCTACACCTTC
NA	TRBV5-1	TRBJ1-4	TRBD1	CASSFGTAHNEKLFF	TGCGCCAGCAGCTTTGGGACAGCGCATAATGAAAAACTGTTTTTT
NA	TRBV18	TRBJ2-5	NA	CASSPPHARETQYF	TGTGCCAGCTCACCACCCCACGCCCGGGAGACCCAGTACTTC
once	TRBV2	TRBJ1-5	NA	CASSGQGIGQPQHF	TGTGCCAGCAGCGGTCAGGGAATCGGTCAGCCCCAGCATTTT
NA	TRBV9	TRBJ2-1	TRBD2	CASSVRDYNNEQFF	TGTGCCAGCAGCGTCCGGGACTACAACAATGAGCAGTTCTTC
once	TRBV25-1	TRBJ2-1	NA	CASSDGGGSYNEQFF	TGTGCCAGCAGTGACGGGGGAGGCTCCTACAATGAGCAGTTCTTC
NA	TRBV2	TRBJ1-6	NA	CASSVTGTDNSPLHF	TGTGCCAGCAGTGTAACAGGGACGGATAATTCACCCCTCCACTTT
NA	TRBV18	TRBJ2-3	NA	CASSTGSPPRLGSTDTQYF	TGTGCCAGCTCGACAGGTTCCCCCCCAAGGCTTGGGTCCACAGATACGCAGTATTTT